This T cell receptor (beta chain) was identified during a study of blood T cells in healthy people across ages. Study-level background: In model experiments, template switching was able to capture about one barcoded beta molecule for every two T cells that were present. General study findings and limits: CMV status of donors was unknown, possibly confounding expanded clonotype changes.

Germline CDR1 is MDHEN and CDR2 is SYDVKM. The CDR3 has 16 residues. Next came a second PCR, run for 7 to 11 cycles, which used a sample-barcoded 5' primer along with a J-beta primer mix. Every sample gave at least 3 million paired-end reads containing CDR3. TCRdb itself ran the 5' RACE reads through MiXCR, one entry per CDR3 protein. Of 500,000 to 550,000 distinct CDR3 sequences in the sample, about 25% are singletons; the top ten hold roughly 10%. With regard to this clonotype: As yet, its antigen is unknown.

The data were also submitted as part of a second study, on T cells of mothers and their children.

The TCR comes from a boy aged 5 to 17 in good health. Material for sequencing was blood. V is TRBV28 and J is TRBJ2-5, with 11 bases matching TRBD1. The better agreement between TRBJ2-1 and the DNA end casts doubt on the J call. Here the CDR3 DNA reads TGTGCCAGCAGTTTGGGGGGGACAGGGGGCTACAATGAGCAGTTCTTC. This encodes CASSLGGTGGYNEQFF.